This T cell receptor beta chain was captured in a study of tumor-infiltrating lymphocytes in primary liver carcinoma. On the study more broadly: T1-T3 N0M0 was the stage of the tumors, which were roughly 4.2 to 10 cm across.

Investigators took RNA and DNA out together from about 19-30 mg of unsorted bulk tissue. The patients presented with primary liver carcinoma, which was managed through surgical resection. This clonotype was counted at least ten times. A primer in the constant region served to generate TCR beta cDNA from roughly 450 ng of total RNA. Employing slightly modified ARM-PCR, three nested multiplex PCR rounds were run, and these gave rise to the TCR beta libraries. The first two PCR rounds used TRBV1-TRBV30 primers with a Cbeta primer, 9 to 10 cycles each. TCRdb processed the multiplex PCR reads anew with MiXCR; each CDR3 protein has one entry. Of about 120,000 distinct CDR3 sequences listed, 55% to 70% were seen once; the top ten hold roughly 7.3%. Germline V gene sequence: CDR1 SGHKS, CDR2 YYEKEE (reference sequence). The CDR3 contains 15 residues. The germline V and J ends were trimmed by 5 bases and 0 bases, with 15 bases remaining between them.

The sequence came from a woman aged 60-70 years with primary liver carcinoma and hepatitis B virus infection. Sequencing input: tumor-adjacent normal liver tissue. The rearrangement links TRBV5-5 to TRBJ2-7; D is tentatively TRBD1 or TRBD2 (6 bases each). The CDR3 sequence: CASSPYGGGSYEQYF. The CDR3 region has the DNA TGTGCCAGCAGTCCCTACGGAGGGGGCTCCTACGAGCAGTACTTC.